Sequencing of this TCR beta chain was carried out in a study of regulatory T cells in long-lasting Graves disease. TCR beta libraries were built with iRepertoire HTBI primers and Arm-PCR of CDR3 regions. Source study methods: The samples included 62 TRBV and some 14 TRBJ segments. TCRdb used MiXCR to reprocess the multiplex PCR reads, holding one entry per CDR3 protein. Clone size and V and J calls follow TCRdb, not the original study. This sample has around 480,000 distinct CDR3 sequences, with under 20% found just once. Whole-study results and caveats: With persistent disease, TRBV28, TRBJ1-2 and TRBJ2-5 were the favored segments.

The time point here: newly diagnosed GD, antithyroid drugs for less than 3 months. Preparation of the TCR library used RNA extracted from PBMCs. EDTA tubes received approximately 9 milliliters of collected peripheral blood. The sample holds a few counts of this clonotype. The antigen is unknown. This may come from a read error, since a much larger clone is one base off. This CDR3 spans 14 amino acids. The V gene's germline CDR1 is DFQATT and CDR2 SNEGSKA (reference sequence). These data also featured in a second study, about T cells in Graves' hyperthyroidism and ophthalmopathy. That paper notes: The study based diagnoses on clinical symptoms, serum thyroxine and TRAb, thyroid ultrasound and orbital computed tomography.

The sequence derives from a middle-aged man with Graves disease. The V gene is TRBV20-1, the J gene TRBJ1-1; the D is unclear. Specimen: peripheral blood mononuclear cells (PBMCs), collected at new diagnosis, from a patient treated with antithyroid drugs. CDR3 residues: CGALGSRSNTEAFF. CDR3 DNA sequence: TGCGGTGCGTTGGGGAGCAGATCGAACACTGAAGCTTTCTTT.